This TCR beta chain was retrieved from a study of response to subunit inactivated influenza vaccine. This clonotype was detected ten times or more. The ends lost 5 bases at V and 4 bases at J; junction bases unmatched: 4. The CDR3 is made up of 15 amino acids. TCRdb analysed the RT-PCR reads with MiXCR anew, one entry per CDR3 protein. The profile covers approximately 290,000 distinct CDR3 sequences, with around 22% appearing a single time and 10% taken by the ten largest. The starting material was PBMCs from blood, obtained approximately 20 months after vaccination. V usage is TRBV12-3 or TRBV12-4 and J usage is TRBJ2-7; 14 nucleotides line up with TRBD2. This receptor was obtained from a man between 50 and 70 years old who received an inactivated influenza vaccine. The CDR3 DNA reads TGTGCCAGCAGTCCGGGACTAGCGGGAGTTTACGAGCAGTACTTC. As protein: CASSPGLAGVYEQYF.